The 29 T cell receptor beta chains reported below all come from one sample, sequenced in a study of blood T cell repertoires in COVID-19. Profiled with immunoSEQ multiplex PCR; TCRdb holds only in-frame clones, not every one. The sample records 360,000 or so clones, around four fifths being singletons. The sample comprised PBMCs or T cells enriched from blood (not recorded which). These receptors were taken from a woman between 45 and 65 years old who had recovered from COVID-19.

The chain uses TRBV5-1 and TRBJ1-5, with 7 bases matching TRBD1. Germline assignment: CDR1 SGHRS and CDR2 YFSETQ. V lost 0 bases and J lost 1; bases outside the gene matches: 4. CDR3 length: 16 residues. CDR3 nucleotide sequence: TGCGCCAGCAGCTTGGGAGGCAGGGGGAGCAATCAGCCCCAGCATTTT. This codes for CASSLGGRGSNQPQHF. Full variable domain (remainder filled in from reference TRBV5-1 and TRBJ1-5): KAGVTQTPRYLIKTRGQQVTLSCSPISGHRSVSWYQQTPGQGLQFLFEYFSETQRNKGNFPGRFSGRQFSNSRSEMNVSTLELGDSALYLCASSLGGRGSNQPQHFGDGTRLSIL.

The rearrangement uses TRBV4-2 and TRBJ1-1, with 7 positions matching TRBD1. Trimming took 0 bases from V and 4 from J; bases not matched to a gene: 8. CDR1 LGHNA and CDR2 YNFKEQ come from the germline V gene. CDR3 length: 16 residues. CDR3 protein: CASSQEPTGVGTEAFF. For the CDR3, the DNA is TGTGCCAGCAGCCAAGAACCCACAGGGGTGGGCACTGAAGCTTTCTTT.

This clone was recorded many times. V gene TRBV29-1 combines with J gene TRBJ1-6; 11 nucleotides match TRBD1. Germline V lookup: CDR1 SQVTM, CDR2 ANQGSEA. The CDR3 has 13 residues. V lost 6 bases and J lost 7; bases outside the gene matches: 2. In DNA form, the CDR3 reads TGCAGCGTGCGGGACAGGGGGAATTCACCCCTCCACTTT. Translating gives CSVRDRGNSPLHF. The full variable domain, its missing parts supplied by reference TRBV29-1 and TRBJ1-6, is SAVISQKPSRDICQRGTSLTIQCQVDSQVTMMFWYRQQPGQSLTLIATANQGSEATYESGFVIDKFPISRPNLTFSTLTVSNMSPEDSSIYLCSVRDRGNSPLHFGNGTRLTVT.

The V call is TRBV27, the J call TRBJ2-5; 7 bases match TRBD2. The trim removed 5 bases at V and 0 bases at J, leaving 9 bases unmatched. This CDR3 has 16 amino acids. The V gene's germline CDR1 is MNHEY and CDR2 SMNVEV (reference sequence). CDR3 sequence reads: CASSPRPSGNQETQYF. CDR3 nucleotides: TGTGCCAGCAGTCCCCGGCCTAGCGGAAACCAAGAGACCCAGTACTTC.

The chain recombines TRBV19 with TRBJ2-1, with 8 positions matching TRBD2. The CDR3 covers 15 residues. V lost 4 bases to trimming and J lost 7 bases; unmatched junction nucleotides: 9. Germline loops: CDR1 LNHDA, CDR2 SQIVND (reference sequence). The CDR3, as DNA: TGTGCCAGTAGTAACGGGACTAGGGTTCGGAATGAGCAGTTCTTC. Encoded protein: CASSNGTRVRNEQFF.

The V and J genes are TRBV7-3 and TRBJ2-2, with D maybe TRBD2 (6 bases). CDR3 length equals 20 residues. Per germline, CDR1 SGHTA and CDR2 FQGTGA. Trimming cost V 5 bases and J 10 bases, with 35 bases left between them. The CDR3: CASSPIPRRSGGPSTTELFF. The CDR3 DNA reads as TGTGCCAGCAGCCCAATACCCAGGCGATCTGGAGGGCCCTCCACCACGGAGCTGTTTTTT.

In DNA form, the CDR3 reads TGCAGTGCCAGTCGGACTAGCGGAATCCTCAATGAGCAGTTCTTC. Its translation is CSASRTSGILNEQFF. This sequence joins TRBV20-1 and TRBJ2-1, with 10 bases fitting TRBD2. There are 15 residues in the CDR3. The germline gives CDR1 DFQATT, CDR2 SNEGSKA (reference sequence). The V segment lost 6 bases and the J segment 6 bases; nucleotides outside the gene matches: 11.

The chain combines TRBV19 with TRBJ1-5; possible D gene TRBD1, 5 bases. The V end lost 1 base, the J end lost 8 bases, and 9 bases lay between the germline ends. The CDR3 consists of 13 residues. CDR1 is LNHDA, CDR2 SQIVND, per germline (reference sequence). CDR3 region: CASSIGRQKPQHF. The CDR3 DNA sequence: TGTGCCAGTAGTATAGGTCGACAGAAGCCCCAGCATTTT.

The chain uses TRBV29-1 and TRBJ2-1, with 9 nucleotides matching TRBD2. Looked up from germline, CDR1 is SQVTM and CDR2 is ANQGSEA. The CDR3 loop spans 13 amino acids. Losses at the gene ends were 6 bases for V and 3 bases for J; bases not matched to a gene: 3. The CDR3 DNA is TGCAGCGTGCAGCGGGGGGACTACAATGAGCAGTTCTTC. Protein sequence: CSVQRGDYNEQFF.

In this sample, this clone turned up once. The CDR3 region is CASSVQGADGYTF. The CDR3 coding sequence is TGTGCCAGCAGCGTACAGGGGGCGGATGGCTACACCTTC. The chain has TRBV9 and TRBJ1-2; 8 bases agree with TRBD1. The length of the CDR3 is 13 residues. Per germline, CDR1 SGDLS and CDR2 YYNGEE. V lost 1 base to trimming and J lost 6 bases; unmatched junction nucleotides: 2.

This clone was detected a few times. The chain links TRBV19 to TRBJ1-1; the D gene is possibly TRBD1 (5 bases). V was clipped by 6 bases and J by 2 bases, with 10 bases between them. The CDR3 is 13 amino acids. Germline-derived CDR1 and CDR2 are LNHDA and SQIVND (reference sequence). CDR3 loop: CASRDRTNTEAFF. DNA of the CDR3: TGTGCCAGTAGAGACAGAACCAACACTGAAGCTTTCTTT. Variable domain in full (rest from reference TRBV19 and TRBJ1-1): DGGITQSPKYLFRKEGQNVTLSCEQNLNHDAMYWYRQDPGQGLRLIYYSQIVNDFQKGDIAEGYSVSREKKESFPLTVTSAQKNPTAFYLCASRDRTNTEAFFGQGTRLTVV.

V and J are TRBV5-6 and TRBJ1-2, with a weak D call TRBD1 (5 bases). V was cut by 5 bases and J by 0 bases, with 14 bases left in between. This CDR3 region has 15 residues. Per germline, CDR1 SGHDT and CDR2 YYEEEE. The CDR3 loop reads CASRGGTDTNYGYTF. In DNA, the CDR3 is TGTGCCAGCAGGGGAGGGACGGATACTAACTATGGCTACACCTTC.

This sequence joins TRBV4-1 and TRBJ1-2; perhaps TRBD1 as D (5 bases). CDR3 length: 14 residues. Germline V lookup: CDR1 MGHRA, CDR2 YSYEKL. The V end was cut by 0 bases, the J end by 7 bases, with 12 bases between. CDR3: CASSQDGRVPGYTF. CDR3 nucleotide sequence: TGCGCCAGCAGCCAAGACGGCAGGGTCCCTGGCTACACCTTC.

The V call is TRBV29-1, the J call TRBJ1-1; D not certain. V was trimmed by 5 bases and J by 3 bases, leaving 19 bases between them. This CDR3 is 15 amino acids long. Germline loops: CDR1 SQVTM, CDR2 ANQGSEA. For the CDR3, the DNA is TGCAGCGTTCAAATCCCAAGAGACGGGTACACTGAAGCTTTCTTT. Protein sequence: CSVQIPRDGYTEAFF. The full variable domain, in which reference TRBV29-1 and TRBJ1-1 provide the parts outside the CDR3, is SAVISQKPSRDICQRGTSLTIQCQVDSQVTMMFWYRQQPGQSLTLIATANQGSEATYESGFVIDKFPISRPNLTFSTLTVSNMSPEDSSIYLCSVQIPRDGYTEAFFGQGTRLTVV.

CDR3 region: CASSYDNMNTEAFF. In DNA form, the CDR3 reads TGTGCCAGCAGCTACGATAACATGAACACTGAAGCTTTCTTT. This rearrangement joins TRBV7-2 to TRBJ1-1; no reliable D call. The CDR3 runs to 14 residues. The germline gives CDR1 SGHTA, CDR2 FQGNSA. Trimming stripped 4 bases from V and 0 bases from J, with 9 bases between.

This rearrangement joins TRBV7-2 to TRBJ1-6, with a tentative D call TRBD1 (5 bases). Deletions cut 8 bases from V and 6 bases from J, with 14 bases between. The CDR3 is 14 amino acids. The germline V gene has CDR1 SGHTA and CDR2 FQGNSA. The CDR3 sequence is CASRGGGGNSPLHF. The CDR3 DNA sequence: TGTGCCAGCCGGGGCGGGGGAGGTAATTCACCCCTCCACTTT.

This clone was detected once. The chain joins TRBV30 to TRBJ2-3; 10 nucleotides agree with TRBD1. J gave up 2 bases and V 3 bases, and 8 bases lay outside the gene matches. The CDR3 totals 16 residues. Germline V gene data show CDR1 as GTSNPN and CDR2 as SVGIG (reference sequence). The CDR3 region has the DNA TGTGCCTGGAGGACAGGGGGCCATACTCCCACAGATACGCAGTATTTT. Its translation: CAWRTGGHTPTDTQYF.

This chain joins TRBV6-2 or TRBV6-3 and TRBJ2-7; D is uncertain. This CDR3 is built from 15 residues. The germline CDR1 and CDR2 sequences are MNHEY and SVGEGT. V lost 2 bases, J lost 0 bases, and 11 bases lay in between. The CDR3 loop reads CASSYQAVDSYEQYF. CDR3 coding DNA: TGTGCCAGCAGTTACCAGGCAGTGGACTCCTACGAGCAGTACTTC.

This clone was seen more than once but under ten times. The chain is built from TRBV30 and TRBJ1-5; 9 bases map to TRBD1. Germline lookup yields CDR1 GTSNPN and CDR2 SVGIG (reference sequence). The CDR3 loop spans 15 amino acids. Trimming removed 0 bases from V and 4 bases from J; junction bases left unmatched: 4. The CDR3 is CAWSVLGTGNQPQHF. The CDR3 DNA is TGTGCCTGGAGTGTACTCGGGACAGGGAATCAGCCCCAGCATTTT.

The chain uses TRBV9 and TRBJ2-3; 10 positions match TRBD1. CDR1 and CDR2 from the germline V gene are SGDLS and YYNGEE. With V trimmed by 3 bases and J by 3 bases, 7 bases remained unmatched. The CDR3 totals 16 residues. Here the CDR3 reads CASSAIGQGETDTQYF. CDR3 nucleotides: TGTGCCAGCAGCGCGATCGGACAGGGGGAAACAGATACGCAGTATTTT. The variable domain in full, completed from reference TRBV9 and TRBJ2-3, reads DSGVTQTPKHLITATGQRVTLRCSPRSGDLSVYWYQQSLDQGLQFLIQYYNGEERAKGNILERFSAQQFPDLHSELNLSSLELGDSALYFCASSAIGQGETDTQYFGPGTRLTVL.

The CDR3 DNA is TGCGCCAGCAGCCAAGGACAGACTGAAGCTTTCTTT. Encoded protein: CASSQGQTEAFF. This rearrangement joins TRBV4-3 to TRBJ1-1; TRBD1 might be the D (5 bases). In germline, CDR1 is LGHNA, CDR2 YSLEER. Between the trimmed V and J ends, which lost 1 base and 5 bases, there was a span of 5 bases. The CDR3 sequence is 12 residues long.

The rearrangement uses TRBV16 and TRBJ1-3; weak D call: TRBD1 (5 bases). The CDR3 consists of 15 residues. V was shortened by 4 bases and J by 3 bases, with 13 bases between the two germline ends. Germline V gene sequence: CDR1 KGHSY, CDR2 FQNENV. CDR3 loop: CASSPTRTYGNTIYF. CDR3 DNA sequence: TGTGCCAGCAGCCCGACCCGGACATATGGAAACACCATATATTTT. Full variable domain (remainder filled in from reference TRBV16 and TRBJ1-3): GEEVAQTPKHLVRGEGQKAKLYCAPIKGHSYVFWYQQVLKNEFKFLISFQNENVFDETGMPKERFSAKCLPNSPCSLEIQATKLEDSAVYFCASSPTRTYGNTIYFGEGSWLTVV.

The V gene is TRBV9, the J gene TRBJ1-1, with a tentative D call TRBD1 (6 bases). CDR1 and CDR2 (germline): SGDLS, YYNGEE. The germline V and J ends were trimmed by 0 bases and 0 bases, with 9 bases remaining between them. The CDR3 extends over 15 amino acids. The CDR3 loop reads CASSVGDTVNTEAFF. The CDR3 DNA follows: TGTGCCAGCAGCGTAGGGGACACTGTGAACACTGAAGCTTTCTTT.

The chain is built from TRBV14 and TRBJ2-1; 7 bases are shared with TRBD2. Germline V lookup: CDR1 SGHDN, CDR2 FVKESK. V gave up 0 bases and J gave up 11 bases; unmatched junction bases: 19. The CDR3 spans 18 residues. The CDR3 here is CASSQDTTSASNVRKQFF. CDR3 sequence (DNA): TGTGCCAGCAGCCAAGATACCACTAGCGCCAGTAATGTGCGGAAGCAGTTCTTC.

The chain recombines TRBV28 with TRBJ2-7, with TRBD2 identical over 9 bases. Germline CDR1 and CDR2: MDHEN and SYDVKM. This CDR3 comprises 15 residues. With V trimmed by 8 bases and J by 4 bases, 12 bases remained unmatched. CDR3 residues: CASWQAGTSWYEQYF. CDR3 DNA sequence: TGTGCCAGCTGGCAAGCCGGGACTAGCTGGTACGAGCAGTACTTC.

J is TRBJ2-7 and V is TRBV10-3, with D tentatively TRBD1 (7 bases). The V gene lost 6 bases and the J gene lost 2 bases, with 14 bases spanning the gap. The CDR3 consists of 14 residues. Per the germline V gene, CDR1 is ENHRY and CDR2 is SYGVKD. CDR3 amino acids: CAISAGQKTYEQYF. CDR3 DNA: TGTGCCATCAGCGCGGGACAGAAAACCTACGAGCAGTACTTC.

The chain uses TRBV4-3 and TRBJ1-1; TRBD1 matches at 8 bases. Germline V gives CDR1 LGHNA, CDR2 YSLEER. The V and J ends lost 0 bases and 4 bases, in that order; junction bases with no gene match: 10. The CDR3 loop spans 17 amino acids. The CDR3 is CASSQDVGQGVITEAFF. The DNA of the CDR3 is TGCGCCAGCAGCCAAGACGTCGGACAGGGAGTTATCACTGAAGCTTTCTTT.

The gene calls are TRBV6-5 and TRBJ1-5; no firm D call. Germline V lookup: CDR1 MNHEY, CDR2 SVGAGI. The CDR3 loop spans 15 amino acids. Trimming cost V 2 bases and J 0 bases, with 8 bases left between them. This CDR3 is CASSYGRNSNQPQHF. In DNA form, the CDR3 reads TGTGCCAGCAGTTACGGCAGGAATAGCAATCAGCCCCAGCATTTT.

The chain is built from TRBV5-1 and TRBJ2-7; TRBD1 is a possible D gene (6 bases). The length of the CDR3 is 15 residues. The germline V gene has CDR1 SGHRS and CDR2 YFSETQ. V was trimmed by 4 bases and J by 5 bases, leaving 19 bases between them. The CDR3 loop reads CASSIPRGRGDEQYF. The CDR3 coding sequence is TGCGCCAGCAGCATCCCTCGGGGCAGGGGAGACGAGCAGTACTTC.